The entry that follows covers one TCR beta chain sequence. The target of this receptor is not known. The CDR3 sequence holds 13 residues, the cysteine and phenylalanine included. The retained sequence is limited to the CDR3, 39 bases, with the frame set at the first base. The V end gives up 5 bases and the J end 6 bases, leaving 5 bases in the junction not matched to a gene. In the germline V gene (reference sequence), CDR1 corresponds to MNHEY and CDR2 to SMNVEV. In total, about 650 healthy bone marrow donors made up the cohort. At the time of sampling, all cohort members were nominally healthy, though unrecorded immune exposures were likely present. The donor was CMV seronegative and was included in the group of over 300 seronegative cohort members. Each donor provided a peripheral blood sample, and peripheral blood mononuclear cells were used for TCR beta sequencing. Genomic DNA extraction from the blood cell samples was performed with the Qiagen DNeasy Blood Extraction Kit.

The record originates from a study of cytomegalovirus exposure and HLA in healthy donors (dated by TCRdb to the late 2010s). Study-level background: According to an earlier analysis of a few hundred of the donors, 150 million to 200 million T cells yielded 120 million or so unique TCR beta sequences and about 300 Gb of sequence data. An early release covering 550 to 700 HLA-typed donors comprised 250 to 350 gigabases of sequencing data and tens of millions of unique TCR sequences. Of the 350 to 400 genotyped donors, roughly 80% fell in the genetic ancestry cluster associated with self-reported Caucasian donors. The study aimed to test whether cataloging public T cell receptors could reveal signatures of past pathogen exposure. Using immunosequencing, the study profiled T cell repertoires from around 670 subjects and related those repertoires to cytomegalovirus serostatus. In addition to the first cohort of around 670 subjects, a separate validation cohort of 120 different subjects was used. The study combined high-throughput TCR immunosequencing, statistical association of individual TCRs with disease status, and machine learning to predict cytomegalovirus infection status. A later analysis re-examined previously published TCR beta repertoires from 610 or so donors and added high-resolution HLA genotyping to investigate patterns of TCR occurrence. Rather than drawing on any new phenotypic data, the later analysis identified candidate immune exposures from TCR beta sequences and the way those sequences occurred across donors. An earlier analysis of about 620 of the donors applied high-throughput TCR beta sequencing to assess whether each TCR beta V gene segment acted as functional or pseudogenic. Donor age, sex, ethnicity and CMV serostatus were collected together with the repertoire data. A later genetic analysis used genome-wide SNP genotypes for about 60% of the roughly 700 donors, treating that subset as a discovery cohort. All discovery cohort repertoires had been generated using a single sequencing platform. Both class I and class II loci were covered by HLA typing, at four-digit resolution. Typing coverage varied by locus: roughly 629-630 donors for A, B, C, DRB1 and DQB1; 500 to 550 for DQA1; about 570 for DPA1; 450 to 480 for DPB1. Four to six DR-DQ haplotypes were handled as single units for association and clustering, since linkage in the cohort was strong. Across 398 genotyped donors of the cohort, an average of about 240,000 unique TCR beta nucleotide sequences per donor were sequenced, and roughly a sixth of those sequences were non-productive. The investigation overall reported the following: Most TCR sequences were seen in very few donors, while some public TCRs were found in many individuals. In a later analysis, some 17,000 TCR beta sequences were associated with specific HLA alleles at a false discovery rate of 0.05. CMV serostatus was the only immune exposure information available for the cohort. Linkage disequilibrium might explain the correlated functional status among segregating V segments, but an unknown experimental factor could not be excluded. The presence/absence analyses assumed that sequencing depth was roughly uniform across donors, and that assumption may not be true. Cytomegalovirus status was reported to be diagnosed by the classifier with high specificity and sensitivity in both the original and validation cohorts. Approximately 16 rarely observed V segments, including chromosome 9 orphons, were excluded from the earlier analysis of just under 600 of the donors because counts were too low. V-gene and J-gene trimming of TCR beta chains was associated with a missense DCLRE1C variant in a later genetic analysis, and the association was replicated in an independent cohort. A later genetic analysis reported fewer N-insertions in productive TCRs among donors in an Asian-associated ancestry cluster than the roughly 700-donor mean. HLA typing was unavailable for some donors at each locus, so association tests used only the typed subset. A later analysis found that HLA-associated TCR beta chains were more clonally expanded and had lower generation probabilities than equally common non-associated chains. According to a later analysis, TCR association rates differed among HLA loci, with DRB1 alleles showing the most associated TCRs and HLA-C alleles showing the fewest. A cluster of highly shared sequence variants was judged likely to be a technical artifact of the sequencing pipeline. A later analysis found that most CMV-associated TCR beta chains appeared HLA-restricted, with HLA associations seemingly driven largely by CMV exposure. The 87-base-pair reads could not distinguish some IMGT-functional V segments, including TRBV6-2 and TRBV6-3, so those segments were excluded. A total of about 180 TCR beta chains were listed by the study as associated with cytomegalovirus. Strong co-occurrence of HLA alleles, especially DR and DQ, made assigning TCR associations to individual alleles difficult. A later analysis reported that several top co-occurrence clusters appeared linked to parvovirus B19, influenza, CMV and Epstein-Barr virus. Three of the identified cytomegalovirus-associated TCR beta chains were confirmed in vitro to be specific for cytomegalovirus antigens. A further reported finding was that TCR beta sequences accurately predicted the HLA-A and HLA-B alleles for most subjects in the first cohort. The authors suggested that the approach could potentially be extended to other disease states and immunological phenotypes. An earlier analysis of some 590 of the donors showed that most TCR beta V segments appeared in productive rearrangements either about 87% or about 30% of the time, which broadly matched IMGT annotations. In this cohort, only TCR beta chains were sequenced, and detectable features were limited by the absence of alpha or paired-chain data.

Library method: the immunoSEQ multiplex PCR assay. A mixture of 60 forward primers for TCR Vbeta segments and 13 reverse primers for TCR Jbeta segments was used in the multiplex PCR. A multiplex PCR assay on genomic DNA amplified the CDR3 region of rearranged TCR beta genes. Amplified TCR beta libraries were sequenced as 87-base-pair reads on the Illumina HiSeq System. The original methods were these. Across the 640 or so repertoires, a later analysis counted around 80 million unique TCR beta chains, 9 million to 14 million of which were shared by at least two donors. A nearest-neighbor algorithm error-corrected the raw reads and collapsed the reads into unique sequences, merging closely related sequences to remove PCR and sequencing errors. CDR3 sequences were aligned to IMGT reference sequences to assign V, D and J gene segments. For a sequence to be retained, at least a six-nucleotide match to both a V gene segment and a J gene segment was required. A rearrangement was called productive if the CDR3 had no stop codons and remained in frame with V and J, and every other rearrangement was called non-productive. Following IMGT convention, CDR3 was defined as the stretch from the second conserved V-encoded cysteine up to the conserved J-encoded phenylalanine. Sequences without an unambiguous match to a single V gene segment were excluded from the earlier analysis of 450 to 650 of the donors. An earlier analysis of a few hundred of the donors classified V segments as functional when productive rearrangements were above 56.7% and as segregating when the standard deviation between donors was above 5%. A statistical classification framework was built for diagnosing cytomegalovirus status from the catalog of TCR beta chain sequences. In a later analysis, V and J genes were assigned by comparing TCR nucleotide sequences against IMGT/GENE-DB human TR gene sequences. The TCRdist pipeline was used in a later analysis to assign CDR3 sequences and most-parsimonious VDJ recombination scenarios. In a later analysis, every TCR beta chain was defined by the combination of its CDR3 amino acid sequence and its V-gene family, and reads without a unique V-gene family were dropped. In a later analysis, 500 to 650 highly shared, low-generation-probability nucleotide sequences were removed to address suspected cross-contamination and a sequencing artifact. A later analysis calculated a clonal expansion index for each public chain from normalized within-repertoire ranks of inferred template counts. In a later analysis, generation probabilities were computed using a VDJ recombination model fitted to out-of-frame rearrangements, and the results were checked against IGoR. In a later analysis, TCR-TCR, TCR-HLA and TCR-CMV co-occurrence was scored with hypergeometric tests, and a repertoire-size bias correction was applied to TCR pairs. A later analysis estimated false discovery rates by permuting HLA or CMV assignments 20 times. In a later analysis, co-occurring TCRs were grouped using DBSCAN, with TCRdist sequence similarity added in when clustering inside HLA-allele-positive subsets. Repertoires with fewer than 30,000 or more than 120,000 public chains were left out of co-occurrence clustering, as were four to six repertoires with anomalous nucleotide sharing. The clones in this table, taken by TCRdb from immuneACCESS, are in-frame only. Not every clone is retained; where verified, under half of the shortfall comes from an unresolved V gene, and the cause of the rest is unknown. V and J calls and clone size are those listed in that table; D and trimming were worked out from the DNA. The sample's records list about 33,000 clones. The ten largest clones represent around 3.4% of the sample.

The sequencing sample was made of PBMCs. The V and J segments used are TRBV27 and TRBJ2-7, and TRBD2 aligns with 9 junction nucleotides. The TCR sequence derives from a man between 40 and 49 years old in good health and CMV-seronegative. The CDR3 reads CASSPQLAGEQYF. The sequenced DNA is TGTGCCAGCAGTCCCCAACTAGCGGGCGAGCAGTACTTC.